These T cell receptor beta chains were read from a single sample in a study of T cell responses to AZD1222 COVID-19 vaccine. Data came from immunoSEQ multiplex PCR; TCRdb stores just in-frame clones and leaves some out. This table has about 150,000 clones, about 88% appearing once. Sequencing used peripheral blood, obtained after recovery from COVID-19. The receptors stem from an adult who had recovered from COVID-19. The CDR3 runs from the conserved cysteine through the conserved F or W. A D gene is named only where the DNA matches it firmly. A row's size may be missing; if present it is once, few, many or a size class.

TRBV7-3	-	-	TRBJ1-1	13	TGTGCCAGCAGCTTTGGAAGGAACACTGAAGCTTTCTTT	CASSFGRNTEAFF
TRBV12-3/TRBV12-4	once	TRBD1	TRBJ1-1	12	TGTGCCAGCAGGTCAGGGGGCACTGAAGCTTTCTTT	CASRSGGTEAFF
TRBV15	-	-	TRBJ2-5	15	TGTGCCACCAGCAGAGGTACAGGGTCCCAAGAGACCCAGTACTTC	CATSRGTGSQETQYF
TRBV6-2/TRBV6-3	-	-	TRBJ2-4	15	TGTGCCAGCAGTTATCTAGGGGCTGCCAAAAACATTCAGTACTTC	CASSYLGAAKNIQYF
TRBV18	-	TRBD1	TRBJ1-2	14	TGTGCCAGCTCACCTGGACAGGGGGCTTTTGGCTACACCTTC	CASSPGQGAFGYTF
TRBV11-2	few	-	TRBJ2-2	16	TGTGCCAGCAGCTTAAGACGAGCTTTTAACACCGGGGAGCTGTTTTTT	CASSLRRAFNTGELFF
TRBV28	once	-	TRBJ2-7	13	TGTGCCACATATTCGGGAGAAGCCTACGAGCAGTACTTC	CATYSGEAYEQYF
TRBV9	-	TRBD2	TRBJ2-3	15	TGTGCCAGCAGCGTTAGCGGGACATCCACAGATACGCAGTATTTT	CASSVSGTSTDTQYF
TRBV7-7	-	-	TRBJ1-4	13	TGTGCTAGCAGCTTAGACTACAAGGAAAAACTGTTTTTT	CASSLDYKEKLFF
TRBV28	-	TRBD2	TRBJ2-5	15	TGTGCCAGCAGTTTAGGGCTAGCGGGAGGTTTAACCCAGTACTTC	CASSLGLAGGLTQYF
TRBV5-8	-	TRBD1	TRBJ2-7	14	TGTGCCAGCAGCTCCGACAGGGTCCACTACGAGCAGTACTTC	CASSSDRVHYEQYF
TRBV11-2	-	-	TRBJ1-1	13	TGTGCCAGCAGCTTAGACACAAACACTGAAGCTTTCTTT	CASSLDTNTEAFF
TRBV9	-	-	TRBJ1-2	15	TGTGCCAGCAGCCCCAACATACAGGGCTCCGGTGGCTACACCTTC	CASSPNIQGSGGYTF
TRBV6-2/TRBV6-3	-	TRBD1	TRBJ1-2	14	TGTGCCAGCAGTCGCGGGACAGGGAACTATGGCTACACCTTC	CASSRGTGNYGYTF
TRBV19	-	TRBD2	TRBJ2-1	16	TGTGCCAGTAGTATAGCGGCGGGAGGGCCCTCAGATGAGCAGTTCTTC	CASSIAAGGPSDEQFF
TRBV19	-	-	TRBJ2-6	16	TGTGCCAGTAGTATATCGTTTGGGGCTGGGGCCAACGTCCTGACTTTC	CASSISFGAGANVLTF
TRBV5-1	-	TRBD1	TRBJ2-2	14	TGCGCCAGCAGCTTGGACAGGGGCACCGGGGAGCTGTTTTTT	CASSLDRGTGELFF